Following are 27 T cell receptor beta chains from one sample sequenced in a study of blood T cell repertoires in COVID-19. The assay was immunoSEQ multiplex PCR, and TCRdb's table has in-frame clones only and misses some. The table lists 50,000 to 55,000 clones, about 87% of them singletons, with 3% to 4.5% in the top ten. Specimen: peripheral blood. These TCRs come from a man in his forties or fifties with acute or convalescent COVID-19.

The chain combines TRBV10-2 with TRBJ2-7, with TRBD1 as a possible D gene (6 bases). V dropped 0 bases and J dropped 3 bases, with 12 bases sitting between them. The CDR3 covers 15 residues. Looked up from germline, CDR1 is WSHSY and CDR2 is SAAADI. In DNA form, the CDR3 reads TGCGCCAGCAGTGAGTCGGAAGGGGGAAGCTACGAGCAGTACTTC. Amino acid sequence: CASSESEGGSYEQYF.

The chain combines TRBV7-9 with TRBJ1-1, with TRBD1 matching over 10 bases. Germline V CDR1 and CDR2: SEHNR, FQNEAQ (reference sequence). The CDR3 runs to 14 residues. Unmatched junction bases numbered 7, after V lost 8 bases and J lost 4 bases. The CDR3 region has the DNA TGTGCCAGCCGGACAGGGGGGGTGGGCACTGAAGCTTTCTTT. Translating it yields CASRTGGVGTEAFF. The variable domain in full, with the rest retrieved from reference TRBV7-9 and TRBJ1-1, is DTGVSQNPRHKITKRGQNVTFRCDPISEHNRLYWYRQTLGQGPEFLTYFQNEAQLEKSRLLSDRFSAERPKGSFSTLEIQRTEQGDSAMYLCASRTGGVGTEAFFGQGTRLTVV.

This chain uses TRBV9 with TRBJ2-7, with TRBD2 identical over 8 bases. From germline, CDR1 is SGDLS and CDR2 YYNGEE. This CDR3 is built from 16 residues. V trimming: 0 bases; J trimming: 4 bases; junction bases outside the gene matches: 9. The CDR3 DNA is TGTGCCAGCAGCGTAGGAGATAGCGGGATCTTATACGAGCAGTACTTC. It yields the protein CASSVGDSGILYEQYF.

This sequence joins TRBV7-9 and TRBJ2-1; perhaps TRBD2 as D (5 bases). The germline CDR1 and CDR2 sequences are SEHNR and FQNEAQ (reference sequence). This CDR3 has 14 residues. V was cut by 5 bases and J by 9 bases, with 17 bases left in between. CDR3 amino acids: CASSGITGLVEQFF. The CDR3 DNA sequence: TGTGCCAGCAGCGGGATAACCGGACTCGTTGAGCAGTTCTTC.

The chain employs TRBV20-1 and TRBJ1-5; the D gene is possibly TRBD1 (6 bases). Germline V CDR1 and CDR2: DFQATT, SNEGSKA (reference sequence). This CDR3 has 12 residues. V lost 3 bases, J lost 7 bases, and 10 bases lay in between. The CDR3 reads CSASGGHQPQHF. The CDR3 coding sequence is TGCAGTGCTAGTGGGGGACACCAGCCCCAGCATTTT.

The chain recombines TRBV14 with TRBJ1-2; unclear D gene. There are 13 residues in the CDR3. The germline gives CDR1 SGHDN, CDR2 FVKESK. V shed 0 bases and J shed 9 bases, with 11 bases lying between them. For the CDR3, the DNA is TGTGCCAGCAGCCAAGATAGGAGACTGCGCTACACCTTC. Translated, it gives CASSQDRRLRYTF.

This chain joins TRBV5-3 and TRBJ2-7; D is perhaps TRBD1 (6 bases). TRBV5-3 is designated an ORF whose function remains uncertain. The CDR3 is 15 residues long. Trimming shortened V by 5 bases and J by 3 bases, and 18 bases separated the two germline ends. DNA for the CDR3: TGTGCCAGAAGTTATTTACCCGGGACAAGCTACGAGCAGTACTTC. Protein: CARSYLPGTSYEQYF.

The genes are TRBV2 and TRBJ1-6, with D perhaps matching TRBD1 (6 bases). Trimming pared 6 bases from V and 6 bases from J, leaving 15 bases between. CDR3 size: 15 residues. Germline CDR1 and CDR2: SNHLY and FYNNEI. This CDR3 is CASSPVGRGNSPLHF. The CDR3 nucleotides read TGTGCCAGCAGCCCCGTCGGCAGGGGTAATTCACCCCTCCACTTT.

The gene calls are TRBV6-5 and TRBJ2-7; 8 bases are a match to TRBD1. Germline V lookup: CDR1 MNHEY, CDR2 SVGAGI. CDR3 size: 14 residues. Unmatched junction bases numbered 6, after V lost 2 bases and J lost 6 bases. CDR3 in DNA: TGTGCCAGCAGTTACGGACAGGGCATTCCCGAGCAGTACTTC. Translating it yields CASSYGQGIPEQYF.

The V call is TRBV6-1, the J call TRBJ2-5; 9 bases are shared with TRBD2. V lost 4 bases and J lost 5; bases outside the gene matches: 11. Germline values: CDR1 MNHNS, CDR2 SASEGT. The CDR3 is 16 residues long. CDR3 coding DNA: TGTGCCAGCAGTGGCGGTAGGCGGGGGGGCCTGGAGACCCAGTACTTC. As protein: CASSGGRRGGLETQYF.

This clone showed up just a few times. The J gene is TRBJ2-7, the V gene TRBV20-1, with TRBD1 matching 10 bases. The germline gives CDR1 DFQATT, CDR2 SNEGSKA (reference sequence). The J segment lost 4 bases and the V segment lost 3 bases, leaving 6 bases of the junction unmatched. This CDR3 region has 14 residues. CDR3 in amino acids: CSASKTGGRYEQYF. The DNA of the CDR3 is TGCAGTGCTAGTAAGACAGGGGGCAGGTACGAGCAGTACTTC.

The table lists this clone with a count of one. The chain recombines TRBV6-5 with TRBJ1-5, with TRBD1 matching over 8 bases. CDR3 length: 15 residues. Germline loops: CDR1 MNHEY, CDR2 SVGAGI. J lost 3 bases, V lost 7 bases, and 8 bases had no gene match. The CDR3 sequence is CASTAGQGANQPQHF. The CDR3, as DNA: TGTGCCAGCACCGCGGGTCAGGGGGCCAATCAGCCCCAGCATTTT.

V is TRBV19 and J is TRBJ2-1; 8 bases align to TRBD2. The CDR3 covers 15 residues. Trimming took 4 bases from V and 0 from J; bases not matched to a gene: 2. Germline V lookup: CDR1 LNHDA, CDR2 SQIVND (reference sequence). CDR3 DNA: TGTGCCAGTAGTACGAGCGGGGGCTCCTACAATGAGCAGTTCTTC. Its protein product is CASSTSGGSYNEQFF.

V is TRBV6-5 and J is TRBJ1-2, with 9 bases aligning to TRBD1. CDR1 is MNHEY, CDR2 SVGAGI, per germline. The J segment lost 2 bases and the V segment lost 8 bases, leaving 9 bases of the junction unmatched. The length of the CDR3 is 15 residues. The CDR3 here is CASSNGGTGNYGYTF. DNA of the CDR3: TGTGCCAGCTCTAACGGGGGGACAGGGAACTATGGCTACACCTTC.

This rearrangement joins TRBV30 to TRBJ2-5; 8 bases map to TRBD2. CDR3 size: 14 residues. The J segment lost 5 bases and the V segment lost 3 bases, leaving 8 bases of the junction unmatched. Germline CDR1 is GTSNPN and CDR2 is SVGIG (reference sequence). For the CDR3, the DNA is TGTGCCTGGAGCGGAAGTAGCGGGATGGAGACCCAGTACTTC. Its translation: CAWSGSSGMETQYF.

This chain links TRBV7-3 with TRBJ1-6; TRBD1 agrees at 7 bases. There are 16 residues in the CDR3. Germline V gives CDR1 SGHTA, CDR2 FQGTGA. With V trimmed by 2 bases and J by 10 bases, 11 bases remained unmatched. The CDR3 protein is CASSLGGTGEGSPLHF. In DNA, the CDR3 is TGTGCCAGCAGCTTAGGCGGTACAGGGGAAGGCTCACCCCTCCACTTT. Supplemented by reference TRBV7-3 and TRBJ1-6, the full variable domain reads GAGVSQTPSNKVTEKGKYVELRCDPISGHTALYWYRQSLGQGPEFLIYFQGTGAADDSGLPNDRFFAVRPEGSVSTLKIQRTERGDSAVYLCASSLGGTGEGSPLHFGNGTRLTVT.

The chain recombines TRBV9 with TRBJ2-1; tentatively, D is TRBD2 (5 bases). This CDR3 is 11 amino acids long. In germline, CDR1 is SGDLS, CDR2 YYNGEE. Trimming pared 7 bases from V and 9 bases from J, leaving 11 bases between. This CDR3 is CASGKRAEQFF. The CDR3 DNA sequence: TGTGCCAGCGGCAAGAGGGCTGAGCAGTTCTTC. The full variable domain, rest sourced from reference TRBV9 and TRBJ2-1, is DSGVTQTPKHLITATGQRVTLRCSPRSGDLSVYWYQQSLDQGLQFLIQYYNGEERAKGNILERFSAQQFPDLHSELNLSSLELGDSALYFCASGKRAEQFFGPGTRLTVL.

This clone has a handful of counts. This sequence joins TRBV5-6 and TRBJ1-2; D is uncertain. The length of the CDR3 is 13 residues. Germline lookup yields CDR1 SGHDT and CDR2 YYEEEE. Trimming took 0 bases from V and 4 from J, leaving 7 bases between them. Written as DNA, the CDR3 is TGTGCCAGCAGCTTGGGGGCCCCCTATGGCTACACCTTC. Translated, it gives CASSLGAPYGYTF.

This sequence joins TRBV4-1 and TRBJ1-5; 9 positions match TRBD1. Germline-derived CDR1 and CDR2 are MGHRA and YSYEKL. The ends lost 3 bases at V and 3 bases at J; junction bases unmatched: 9. This CDR3 has 17 amino acids. The CDR3 spells CASSQVEGTGYNQPQHF. As DNA, the CDR3 is TGCGCCAGCAGCCAGGTCGAAGGGACAGGGTACAATCAGCCCCAGCATTTT.

This chain uses TRBV2 with TRBJ2-7; 12 positions agree with TRBD1. The germline gives CDR1 SNHLY, CDR2 FYNNEI. The CDR3 has 13 amino acids. V shed 8 bases and J 3 bases; nucleotides not matched to a gene: 2. The CDR3 DNA is TGTGCCAGCGGGACAGGGGGCTTCTACGAGCAGTACTTC. This sequence encodes CASGTGGFYEQYF.

V is TRBV5-1 and J is TRBJ2-1; 10 bases line up with TRBD2. The V gene's germline CDR1 is SGHRS and CDR2 YFSETQ. Germline trimming cut 5 bases from V and 4 bases from J; bases unmatched to any gene: 6. CDR3 length equals 15 residues. CDR3 protein: CASSSTSGLYNEQFF. DNA of the CDR3: TGCGCCAGCAGTTCGACTAGCGGGTTATACAATGAGCAGTTCTTC.

The rearrangement joins TRBV28 to TRBJ1-4; D is perhaps TRBD1 (6 bases). V lost 5 bases and J lost 8, with 12 bases in between. CDR1 and CDR2 (germline): MDHEN, SYDVKM. The CDR3 consists of 13 residues. The CDR3 sequence is CASSRSDREKLFF. CDR3 nucleotides: TGTGCCAGCAGTCGCTCCGACAGGGAAAAACTGTTTTTT.

The V and J genes are TRBV7-9 and TRBJ1-6, with D possibly matching TRBD1 (5 bases). Germline V gene sequence: CDR1 SEHNR, CDR2 FQNEAQ (reference sequence). The ends were cut back, 0 bases at V and 10 bases at J, with 19 bases in the middle. This CDR3 contains 17 residues. The CDR3, as DNA: TGTGCCAGCAGCTTAGCCCAGGGCGTTATAAAGGTCTCACCCCTCCACTTT. Amino acid sequence: CASSLAQGVIKVSPLHF.

The V gene is TRBV5-1, the J gene TRBJ2-3, with 13 bases aligning to TRBD2. Germline CDR1 is SGHRS and CDR2 is YFSETQ. The CDR3 totals 17 residues. The trim removed 4 bases at V and 2 bases at J, leaving 7 bases unmatched. The CDR3 DNA is TGCGCCAGCAGCATAGGGACTAGCGGGGAGCTCACAGATACGCAGTATTTT. It specifies CASSIGTSGELTDTQYF.

This clone is labeled as medium-sized (0.01 to 0.1%). V and J are TRBV6-5 and TRBJ2-1; 14 nucleotides agree with TRBD2. The CDR3 consists of 15 residues. Germline CDR1 and CDR2: MNHEY and SVGAGI. Losses at the gene ends were 5 bases for V and 16 bases for J; bases not matched to a gene: 13. The CDR3 reads CASSLETSGGGRSFF. The CDR3 nucleotides are TGTGCCAGCAGTCTTGAGACTAGCGGGGGGGGCCGGTCTTTCTTC.

In its sample, this clone was seen a few times. This chain joins TRBV2 and TRBJ2-5; 9 bases map to TRBD2. CDR1 SNHLY and CDR2 FYNNEI come from the germline V gene. V lost 6 bases to trimming and J lost 2 bases; unmatched junction nucleotides: 16. This CDR3 is 18 amino acids long. The DNA for the CDR3 is TGTGCCAGCAGCAAACTAACCCGACTAGCGGCTTTTCAAGAGACCCAGTACTTC. Residues: CASSKLTRLAAFQETQYF.

V and J are TRBV4-1 and TRBJ1-5, with D perhaps matching TRBD1 (6 bases). Germline CDR1 and CDR2: MGHRA and YSYEKL. The CDR3 runs 13 residues. Trimming left V 5 bases short and J 4 bases short, with 9 bases between. Here the CDR3 reads CASSGQGNQPQHF. DNA of the CDR3: TGCGCCAGCAGCGGGCAGGGGAATCAGCCCCAGCATTTT.